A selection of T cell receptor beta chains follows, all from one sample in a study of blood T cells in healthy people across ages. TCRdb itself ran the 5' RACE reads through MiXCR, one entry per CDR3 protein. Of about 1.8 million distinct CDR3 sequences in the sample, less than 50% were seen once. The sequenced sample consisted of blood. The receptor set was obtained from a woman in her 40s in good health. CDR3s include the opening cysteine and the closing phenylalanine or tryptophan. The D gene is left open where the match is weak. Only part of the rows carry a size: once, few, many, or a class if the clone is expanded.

TGTGCCACCACCGAGGGGGCTCCGCACCCCTCGCAGTTCTTC | CATTEGAPHPSQFF | TRBV15 | NA | TRBJ2-1 | TRBD1
TGCAGTGCCCTACTAGCGGGGGGGCAGTTCTTC | CSALLAGGQFF | TRBV20-1 | NA | TRBJ2-1 | TRBD2
TGTGCCAGCAACTTATACCGGTTAGCGGGGGGCCGATTGGATACGCAGTATTTT | CASNLYRLAGGRLDTQYF | TRBV7-9 | NA | TRBJ2-3 | TRBD2
TGCAGTGCTAGAGATTTCAGCTCTGGGGCCAACGTCCTGACTTTC | CSARDFSSGANVLTF | TRBV20-1 | NA | TRBJ2-6 | NA
TGTGCCAGCAGTGGTTTGGGGGGCCATGAGCAGTTCTTC | CASSGLGGHEQFF | TRBV25-1 | few | TRBJ2-1 | NA
TGTGCCAGCACTCACCTAGCGGGGGGTTACCAAGAGACCCAGTACTTC | CASTHLAGGYQETQYF | TRBV6-5 | NA | TRBJ2-5 | TRBD2
TGTGCCAGCAGTGAAGCCCGGGGGGAGCAGTACTTC | CASSEARGEQYF | TRBV6-1 | few | TRBJ2-5 | TRBD2
TGTGCCAGCAGTGATAACGGTGGGACCCAGTACTTC | CASSDNGGTQYF | TRBV6-5 | few | TRBJ2-5 | NA
TGTGCCAGCAGTGAATCGGGACAGGGAGTTGGGTCCTACGAGCAGTACTTC | CASSESGQGVGSYEQYF | TRBV2 | NA | TRBJ2-7 | TRBD1
TGTGGCAGCAGGAGGCTTAGCGGGGTGACAGATACGCAGTATTTT | CGSRRLSGVTDTQYF | TRBV5-6 | NA | TRBJ2-3 | TRBD2
TGCAGTGCCGTTTCAGGGGATTCGGATGGCTACACCTTC | CSAVSGDSDGYTF | TRBV20-1 | NA | TRBJ1-2 | NA
TGTGCCAGCGCCCTTGAGGCCCATCGATTTCAGTACTTC | CASALEAHRFQYF | TRBV5-6 | few | TRBJ2-4 | NA
TGCAGTGCTAGAGTAGCGGGGGGCACCCCCCACAATGAGCAGTTCTTC | CSARVAGGTPHNEQFF | TRBV20-1 | NA | TRBJ2-1 | TRBD2
TGTGCCAGCAGTACCTCCGGGACTTATAATTCACCCCTCCACTTT | CASSTSGTYNSPLHF | TRBV6-5 | few | TRBJ1-6 | NA